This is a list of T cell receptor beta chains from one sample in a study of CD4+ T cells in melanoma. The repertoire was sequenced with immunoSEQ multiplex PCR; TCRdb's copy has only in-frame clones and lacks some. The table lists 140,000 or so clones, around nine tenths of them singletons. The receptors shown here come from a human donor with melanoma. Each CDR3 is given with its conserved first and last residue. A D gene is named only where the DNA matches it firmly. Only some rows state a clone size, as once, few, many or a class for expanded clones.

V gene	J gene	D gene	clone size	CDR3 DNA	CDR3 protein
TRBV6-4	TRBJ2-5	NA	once	TGTGCCAGCAGTGGAGGGATGGAGACCCAGTACTTC	CASSGGMETQYF
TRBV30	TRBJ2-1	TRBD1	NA	TGTGCCTGGCGCAGTAGACAGGGGGGACAGGAGAGGTACTACAATGAGCAGTTCTTC	CAWRSRQGGQERYYNEQFF
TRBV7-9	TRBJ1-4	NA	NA	TGTGCCAGCAGCTTACCCGCAGGTGAAAAACTGTTTTTT	CASSLPAGEKLFF
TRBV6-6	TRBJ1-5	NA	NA	TGTGCCAGCCGAAATAGCAATCAGCCCCAGCATTTT	CASRNSNQPQHF
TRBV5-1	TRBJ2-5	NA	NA	TGCGCCAGCAGCTTGTATGAGACCCAGTACTTC	CASSLYETQYF
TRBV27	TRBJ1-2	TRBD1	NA	TGTGCCAGCAGTTGGGGGACAGGGGGAGTGTATGGCTACACCTTC	CASSWGTGGVYGYTF
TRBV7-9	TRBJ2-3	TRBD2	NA	TGTGCCAGCAGCTTCTCAGCGGGGGCCACAGATACGCAGTATTTT	CASSFSAGATDTQYF
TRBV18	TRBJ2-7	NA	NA	TGTGCCAGCTCACGGGGGGTGATGGGACAGTTCTACGAGCAGTACTTC	CASSRGVMGQFYEQYF
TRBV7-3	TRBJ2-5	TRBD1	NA	TGTGCCAGCAGCCCACTACAGGGGCCCCAAGAGACCCAGTACTTC	CASSPLQGPQETQYF
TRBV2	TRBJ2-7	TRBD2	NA	TGTGCCAGCAGTGACCTAGCGGGGGGTTCCTACGAGCAGTACTTC	CASSDLAGGSYEQYF
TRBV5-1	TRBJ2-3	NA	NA	TGCGCCAGCAGCATCTACAGACTTGCTAGCACAGATACGCAGTATTTT	CASSIYRLASTDTQYF
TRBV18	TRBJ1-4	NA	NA	TGTGCCAGCTCAGCCGATGGGGGCGCAACTAATGAAAAACTGTTTTTT	CASSADGGATNEKLFF
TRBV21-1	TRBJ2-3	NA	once	TGTGCCAGCAGCACTTCTTATCCCGGGACAAGGATCACAGATACGCAGTATTTT	CASSTSYPGTRITDTQYF
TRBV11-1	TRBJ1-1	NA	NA	TGTGCCAGCAGCCTCTGGGCAGGGACTGAAGCTTTCTTT	CASSLWAGTEAFF
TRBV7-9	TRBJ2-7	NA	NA	TGTGCCAGCAGCTTCCCCCCCGTTGGCCGGGACGAGCAGTACTTC	CASSFPPVGRDEQYF
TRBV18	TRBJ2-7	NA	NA	TGTGCCAGCTCCCTTTCGGACGCAGCGCCCTACGAGCAGTACTTC	CASSLSDAAPYEQYF
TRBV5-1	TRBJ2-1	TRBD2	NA	TGCGCCAGCAGCTTGATACAGCGGGGGGACCAGCAGTTCTTC	CASSLIQRGDQQFF
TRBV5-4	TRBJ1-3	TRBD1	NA	TGTGCCAGCAGCTTAGACAGGGCTGGAAACACCATATATTTT	CASSLDRAGNTIYF
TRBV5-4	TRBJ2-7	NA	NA	TGTGCCAGCAGCTTAGGCGGAGAAAACTACGAGCAGTACTTC	CASSLGGENYEQYF
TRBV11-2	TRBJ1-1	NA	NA	TGTGCCAGCAGCCAGAACACTGAAGCTTTCTTT	CASSQNTEAFF
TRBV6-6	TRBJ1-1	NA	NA	TGTGCCAGCAGCCCTCTAACACTGAACACTGAAGCTTTCTTT	CASSPLTLNTEAFF
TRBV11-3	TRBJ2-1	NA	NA	TGTGCCAGCAGCTTAGAGGTAGGGGGGGGTAAAAATGAGCAGTTCTTC	CASSLEVGGGKNEQFF
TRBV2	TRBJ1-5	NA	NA	TGTGCCAGCAGGGACGATTTTGGGGGGGGGATCAATCAGCCCCAGCATTTT	CASRDDFGGGINQPQHF
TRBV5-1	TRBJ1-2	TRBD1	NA	TGCGCCAGCAGCTGGACAGGCGAGGGCTACACCTTC	CASSWTGEGYTF
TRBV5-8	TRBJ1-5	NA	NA	TGTGCCAGCAGCTTGGGATTGGTTACGGGCAATCAGCCCCAGCATTTT	CASSLGLVTGNQPQHF
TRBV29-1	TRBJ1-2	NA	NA	TGCAGCGTTCAAGGTGATCTGGGCTATGGCTACACCTTC	CSVQGDLGYGYTF
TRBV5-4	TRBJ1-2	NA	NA	TGTGCCAGCAGCCCCTTCAGGGGCGGCGAGGTTGTGACCTTC	CASSPFRGGEVVTF
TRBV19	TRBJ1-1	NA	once	TGTGCCAGTCGAGCAGGGAATGGGAACACTGAAGCTTTCTTT	CASRAGNGNTEAFF
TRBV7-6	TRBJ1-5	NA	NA	TGTGCCAGCAGCTTAGGTACAGATACGCCCCAGCATTTT	CASSLGTDTPQHF
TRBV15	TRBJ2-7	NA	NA	TGTGCCACCAGCAGACGGGGAGGCTACGAGCAGTACTTC	CATSRRGGYEQYF
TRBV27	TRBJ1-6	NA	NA	TGTGCCAGCAGTTGGCAGGGCAATTCACCCCTCCACTTT	CASSWQGNSPLHF
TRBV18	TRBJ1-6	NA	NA	TGTGCCAGCTCACCAGAGGGGCAGGGTTCACCCCTCCACTTT	CASSPEGQGSPLHF
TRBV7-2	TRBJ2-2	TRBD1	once	TGTGCCAGCAGCTTGACGGGGACAGTCACCGGGGAGCTGTTTTTT	CASSLTGTVTGELFF
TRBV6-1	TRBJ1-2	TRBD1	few	TGTGCCAGCAGTGAAAGGGCAGGGGGCGCCAAAGGTGGCTACACCTTC	CASSERAGGAKGGYTF